Each of the 8 T cell receptor beta chains below was sequenced from the same sample in a study of vaccination and CD4 T cells after COVID-19. These receptors lack a known antigen. Treatment in this sample: approximately nine-day PBMC culture with coronavirus spike peptide pools or control peptides (ViraFEST assay). The Oncomine TCR Beta short-read assay was applied to DNA of cultured CD4+ T cells. TCRdb used MiXCR to reprocess the PCR reads, holding one entry per CDR3 protein. The sample includes roughly 13,000 distinct CDR3 sequences, around 61% of them seen just once. The sample was CD4+ T cells from blood, cultured in vitro. The receptor source for this set is a human donor who had recovered from COVID-19.

This clonotype was counted a few times. CDR3 in amino acids: CASSRRRTVVSNQPQHF. In DNA, the CDR3 is TGTGCCAGTAGCCGTAGGCGGACAGTTGTAAGCAATCAGCCCCAGCATTTT. The chain joins TRBV19 to TRBJ1-5; maybe TRBD1 (6 bases). In germline, CDR1 is LNHDA, CDR2 SQIVND (reference sequence). V was shortened by 6 bases and J by 1 base, with 19 bases between the two germline ends. This CDR3 is built from 17 residues.

The chain couples TRBV28 to TRBJ1-5, with 9 nucleotides matching TRBD1. This CDR3 spans 16 amino acids. Trimming removed 4 bases from V and 7 bases from J; junction bases left unmatched: 11. Germline V gives CDR1 MDHEN, CDR2 SYDVKM. The CDR3 DNA is TGTGCCAGCAGTTCGCCGGGACAGGGTGGGGGGCAGCCCCAGCATTTT. Residues: CASSSPGQGGGQPQHF.

This sequence joins TRBV6-1 and TRBJ2-7; 8 bases agree with TRBD1. J lost 1 base, V lost 6 bases, and 8 bases had no gene match. Germline V lookup: CDR1 MNHNS, CDR2 SASEGT. The CDR3 totals 15 residues. The CDR3 DNA sequence: TGTGCCAGCAGCCCCAGGACAGGGAGATCCTACGAGCAGTACTTC. This codes for CASSPRTGRSYEQYF.

V usage is TRBV20-1 and J usage is TRBJ1-5, with D uncertain. Germline V gene sequence: CDR1 DFQATT, CDR2 SNEGSKA (reference sequence). This CDR3 has 14 amino acids. The V gene lost 0 bases and the J gene lost 7 bases, with 13 bases spanning the gap. The CDR3 reads CSARDLRSGQPQHF. CDR3 in DNA: TGCAGTGCTAGAGATCTGAGGAGTGGACAGCCCCAGCATTTT.

On this clonotype: A junction end diverges from the germline sequence, so it may reflect a read error. This chain joins TRBV7-2 and TRBJ2-2; D not certain. The CDR3 is made up of 14 amino acids. The germline V gene encodes CDR1 SGHTA and CDR2 FQGNSA. Here the CDR3 reads CASLRTANAGELFF. CDR3 in DNA: TGTGCCAGCTTACGGACGGCGAACGCCGGGGAGCTGTTTTTT.

The chain employs TRBV6-5 and TRBJ1-5; D not certain. The germline CDR1 and CDR2 sequences are MNHEY and SVGAGI. The length of the CDR3 is 14 residues. Trimming stripped 4 bases from V and 3 bases from J, with 10 bases between. The CDR3 loop is CASSSGAFNQPQHF. The DNA of the CDR3 is TGTGCCAGCAGTTCGGGAGCCTTCAATCAGCCCCAGCATTTT.

CDR3 in amino acids: CSVGPMDTEAFF. The CDR3 bases are TGCAGTGTAGGTCCCATGGACACTGAAGCTTTCTTT. The chain carries TRBV20-1 and TRBJ1-1; D unclear. Germline CDR1 DFQATT, CDR2 SNEGSKA (reference sequence). Trimming took off 7 bases at V and 3 bases at J, with 12 bases between the two ends. The CDR3 spans 12 residues.

The V call is TRBV6-1, the J call TRBJ2-5, with 7 bases identical to TRBD1. V was clipped by 2 bases and J by 5 bases; unmatched bases: 8. CDR3 length: 15 amino acids. CDR1 and CDR2 (germline): MNHNS, SASEGT. CDR3 residues: CASSEKERGRETQYF. In DNA, the CDR3 is TGTGCCAGCAGTGAAAAGGAAAGGGGGCGGGAGACCCAGTACTTC.